This TCR beta chain was captured by sequencing in a study of OX40 agonist ivuxolimab in advanced cancers. The overall study: A partial response was reached by three patients: one with hepatocellular carcinoma and two with cutaneous melanoma.

About this clone: The antigen remains unidentified.

Whole-study results and caveats: Partial responders at 0.1-3.0 mg/kg showed near-lowest clonal expansion.

Profiled with immunoSEQ multiplex PCR; TCRdb holds only in-frame clones, not every one. The data show over 60,000 clones, about 90% seen once. Systemic immunosuppression or a history of autoimmune disease excluded patients. CDR1 and CDR2 (germline): LGHNA, YSLEER. Trimming took 3 bases from V and 3 from J, leaving 16 bases between them. CDR3 length equals 16 residues. The V and J genes are TRBV4-3 and TRBJ2-3; D possibly uses TRBD1 or TRBD2 (5 bases each). The starting material was CD4+ or CD8+ T cells sorted from blood, obtained in a trial of the OX40 agonist ivuxolimab. The source is an adult with an advanced solid tumor such as melanoma, head and neck, liver or kidney cancer. The CDR3 spells CASSHIGYGATDTQYF. The CDR3, as DNA: TGCGCCAGCAGCCACATTGGTTACGGGGCGACAGATACGCAGTATTTT.